This is a list of T cell receptor beta chains from one sample in a study of T cells in Graves' hyperthyroidism and ophthalmopathy. TCRdb called the multiplex PCR reads again in MiXCR, with one record for every CDR3 protein. The sample lists around 530,000 distinct CDR3 sequences, roughly a sixth occurring once. The sequencing input was blood. The receptors here all came from a woman aged 18-35 years with Graves' ophthalmopathy. Both conserved end residues are part of each CDR3. The D gene is left open where the match is weak. Size values are once, few and many counts, or a class for expanded clones, and some rows have none.

V gene,D gene,clone size,J gene,CDR3 protein,CDR3 DNA
TRBV29-1,TRBD1,many,TRBJ2-1,CSVERPGQNSYNEQFF,TGCAGCGTTGAGAGGCCGGGACAGAACTCCTACAATGAGCAGTTCTTC
TRBV11-2,TRBD2,many,TRBJ2-1,CASSLWTSGSDEQFF,TGTGCCAGCAGCCTCTGGACTAGCGGGAGCGATGAGCAGTTCTTC
TRBV28,NA,many,TRBJ1-5,CATELYREGPQHF,TGTGCCACGGAACTTTACAGGGAGGGGCCCCAGCATTTT
TRBV20-1,NA,many,TRBJ2-7,CSFRERIRRYEQYF,TGCAGCTTTCGAGAAAGAATTAGGCGCTACGAGCAGTACTTC
TRBV3-1,TRBD2,NA,TRBJ2-5,CASSQGLAGGRAETQYF,TGTGCCAGCAGCCAAGGCCTAGCGGGGGGGCGTGCAGAGACCCAGTACTTC
TRBV11-2,TRBD1,few,TRBJ2-2,CASSLAGTGAYTGELFF,TGTGCCAGCAGCCTTGCCGGGACAGGGGCATACACCGGGGAGCTGTTTTTT
TRBV25-1,NA,NA,TRBJ1-2,CASHTESRPRNYGYTF,TGTGCCAGTCATACCGAATCCCGTCCCCGCAACTATGGCTACACCTTC
TRBV29-1,TRBD1,NA,TRBJ1-5,CSAATGAFNQPQHF,TGCAGCGCTGCGACAGGGGCCTTTAATCAGCCCCAGCATTTT
TRBV13,TRBD2,few,TRBJ2-1,CASLGGTKNNEQFF,TGTGCCAGCCTCGGCGGGACTAAAAACAATGAGCAGTTCTTC
TRBV20-1,TRBD2,many,TRBJ2-2,CSASLGLAGYDIGELFF,TGCAGTGCTAGTTTGGGACTAGCGGGATATGATATCGGGGAGCTGTTTTTT
TRBV28,TRBD1,many,TRBJ1-2,CASRYRDRGYYGYTF,TGTGCCAGCAGGTATCGGGACAGGGGATACTATGGCTACACCTTC
TRBV6-6,NA,NA,TRBJ2-5,CASSYSDRVPQETQYF,TGTGCCAGCAGTTACTCCGACCGTGTCCCTCAAGAGACCCAGTACTTC
TRBV30,NA,NA,TRBJ2-1,CAWREPSEQFF,TGTGCCTGGAGAGAACCTAGTGAGCAGTTCTTC
TRBV5-1,NA,many,TRBJ2-5,CASSLNDLSQETQYF,TGCGCCAGCAGCTTGAACGACCTATCCCAAGAGACCCAGTACTTC
TRBV7-2,NA,NA,TRBJ2-7,CASSSARSYLRYEQYF,TGTGCCAGCAGTTCCGCTCGGTCCTATTTAAGGTACGAGCAGTACTTC
TRBV5-1,NA,many,TRBJ1-1,CASSLEGALNTEAFF,TGCGCCAGCAGCCTCGAAGGGGCCCTGAACACTGAAGCTTTCTTT
TRBV12-3/TRBV12-4,NA,many,TRBJ1-2,CASSLELATGYTF,TGTGCCAGCAGTTTGGAACTAGCGACTGGCTACACCTTC
TRBV2,NA,many,TRBJ2-1,CASSPGYEQFF,TGTGCCAGCAGCCCTGGCTATGAGCAGTTCTTC
TRBV6-1,TRBD1,few,TRBJ1-5,CASSFTGGAGQPQHF,TGTGCCAGCAGTTTTACAGGGGGCGCGGGACAGCCCCAGCATTTT
TRBV10-3,NA,many,TRBJ1-4,CATGTSANEKLFF,TGTGCCACCGGGACTTCGGCTAATGAAAAACTGTTTTTT
TRBV7-9,NA,few,TRBJ2-3,CASSLEGSSDTQYF,TGTGCCAGCAGCTTAGAGGGCAGTTCAGATACGCAGTATTTT
TRBV28,NA,NA,TRBJ1-2,CASSPRLDGYTF,TGTGCCAGCAGTCCCCGACTTGATGGCTACACCTTC
TRBV6-5,NA,many,TRBJ2-2,CASSYGPNTGELFF,TGTGCCAGCAGTTACGGTCCGAACACCGGGGAGCTGTTTTTT
TRBV7-6,NA,NA,TRBJ2-2,CASSFHGAGGELFF,TGTGCCAGCAGCTTTCACGGGGCTGGGGGGGAGCTGTTTTTT
TRBV7-3,NA,NA,TRBJ2-2,CASSLSAYTGELFF,TGTGCCAGCAGCTTAAGCGCGTACACCGGGGAGCTGTTTTTT
TRBV10-3,TRBD1,many,TRBJ1-1,CAISESSFGTGSKAFF,TGTGCCATCAGTGAGTCGAGCTTCGGGACAGGGAGTAAAGCTTTCTTT
TRBV6-1,TRBD1,NA,TRBJ1-2,CASSRTGDGYGYTF,TGTGCCAGCAGTCGGACAGGGGACGGCTATGGCTACACCTTC
TRBV29-1,TRBD1,many,TRBJ1-1,CSASEGAWTEAFF,TGCAGCGCCAGTGAGGGGGCCTGGACTGAAGCTTTCTTT
TRBV28,NA,many,TRBJ1-3,CASSPLGNTIYF,TGTGCCAGCAGTCCCCTCGGAAACACCATATATTTT
TRBV29-1,NA,many,TRBJ2-5,CSVEDSGVGETQYF,TGCAGCGTTGAGGACTCGGGGGTGGGAGAGACCCAGTACTTC
TRBV6-1,TRBD2,many,TRBJ2-3,CASTLFGSGTSSTDTQYF,TGTGCCAGCACCCTTTTCGGTAGCGGGACCTCTAGCACAGATACGCAGTATTTT
TRBV3-1,NA,many,TRBJ1-2,CASSHGEGYYGYTF,TGTGCCAGCAGCCACGGGGAGGGATACTATGGCTACACCTTC
TRBV5-1,TRBD2,many,TRBJ2-1,CASSLVGTSGSNEQFF,TGCGCCAGCAGCTTGGTTGGGACTAGCGGGAGCAATGAGCAGTTCTTC
TRBV29-1,NA,many,TRBJ2-1,CSVEVGSSQGNEQFF,TGCAGCGTTGAAGTGGGGTCGTCCCAGGGGAATGAGCAGTTCTTC
TRBV13,TRBD1,many,TRBJ1-2,CASTTGTEFYGYTF,TGTGCCAGCACCACTGGGACAGAGTTCTATGGCTACACCTTC
TRBV5-5,NA,few,TRBJ2-5,CASSLDSRGGQETQYF,TGTGCCAGCAGCTTGGATTCCAGGGGCGGTCAAGAGACCCAGTACTTC
TRBV29-1,NA,few,TRBJ2-1,CSVEDSSGRDEQFF,TGCAGCGTTGAAGATTCCAGCGGCAGGGATGAGCAGTTCTTC
TRBV10-3,NA,few,TRBJ2-3,CAILASTDTQYF,TGTGCCATCCTGGCTAGCACAGATACGCAGTATTTT
TRBV19,NA,NA,TRBJ1-2,CASSIGFRGYGYTF,TGTGCCAGTAGTATTGGATTTCGGGGCTATGGCTACACCTTC
TRBV27,NA,many,TRBJ2-2,CASSLGTVRETGELFF,TGTGCCAGCAGCCTAGGGACAGTTCGGGAGACCGGGGAGCTGTTTTTT